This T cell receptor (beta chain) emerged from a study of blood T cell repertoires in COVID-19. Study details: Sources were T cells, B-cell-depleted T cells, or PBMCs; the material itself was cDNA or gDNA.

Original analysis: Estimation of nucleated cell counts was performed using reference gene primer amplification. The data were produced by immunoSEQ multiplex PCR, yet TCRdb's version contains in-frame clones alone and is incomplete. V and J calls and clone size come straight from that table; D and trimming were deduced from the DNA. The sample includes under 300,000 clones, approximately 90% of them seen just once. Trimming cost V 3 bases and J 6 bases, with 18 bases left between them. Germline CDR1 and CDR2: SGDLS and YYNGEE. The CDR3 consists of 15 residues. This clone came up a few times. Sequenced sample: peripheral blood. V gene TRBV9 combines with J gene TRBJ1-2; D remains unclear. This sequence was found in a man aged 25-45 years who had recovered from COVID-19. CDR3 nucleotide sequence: TGTGCCAGCAGCGGAGGTGACCTGCTGGTTCATGGCTACACCTTC. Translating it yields CASSGGDLLVHGYTF.